This T cell receptor (beta chain) was recorded in a study of blood T cell repertoires in COVID-19. This clone was seen just once. Profiling relied on immunoSEQ multiplex PCR, and the TCRdb table lists in-frame clones only, not all of them. Of 200,000 to 300,000 clones detected, 70% to 90% appear once; the ten largest clones hold 0.95% to 1.5%. The length of the CDR3 is 13 residues. Trimming shortened V by 4 bases and J by 9 bases, and 12 bases separated the two germline ends. The TCR originated in a middle-aged woman with acute COVID-19. Sequenced sample: PBMCs or T cells enriched from blood (not recorded which). The chain employs TRBV12-3 or TRBV12-4 and TRBJ2-2; a weak D match, TRBD1 (5 bases). The CDR3 sequence is CASSSGLGRELFF. DNA of the CDR3: TGTGCCAGCAGTTCAGGGTTGGGGCGGGAGCTGTTTTTT.